Below, one T cell receptor beta chain is given with its context. Its antigen is currently unknown. The record originates from a study of Ad26.COV2.S vaccination and SARS-CoV-2 variants. Whole-study context: In the COV1001 trial, the donor was in the Ad26.COV2.S arm. Each vaccinee took Ad26.COV2.S intramuscularly, once or twice 56 days apart.

As to treatment: about 20 received Ad26.COV2.S at low or high dose, single or two shots; 5 received placebo; per-sample allocation not given. Sample collection was performed on day 63 after the first vaccine or placebo injection. An adult donor aged 18-55 years was enrolled in Boston. TCRdb's copy holds only in-frame clones and misses some; the assay was immunoSEQ multiplex PCR. Of more than 300,000 clones in the sample, roughly 90% were seen once. CDR3 size: 14 residues. CDR1 is SGHNT and CDR2 is YYREEE in the germline V gene (reference sequence). V lost 0 bases and J 4 bases, leaving 10 bases between the germline ends. Study results and caveats: For non-spike TCRs, breadth in vaccine recipients resembled that in placebo recipients.

This clonotype originated in a person aged 18-60 years who received the Ad26.COV2.S COVID-19 vaccine or a placebo. J is TRBJ2-5 and V is TRBV5-4; TRBD2 might be the D (6 bases). The source material was peripheral blood, sampled in a trial of Ad26.COV2.S vaccine versus placebo. The chain's CDR3 is CASSLGRDAETQYF. As DNA, the CDR3 is TGTGCCAGCAGCTTGGGGAGGGACGCAGAGACCCAGTACTTC.